This T cell receptor beta chain was recovered during a study of regulatory T cells in long-lasting Graves disease. To make TCR beta libraries, researchers used iRepertoire HTBI primers and Arm-PCR of CDR3 regions. TCRdb re-called the multiplex PCR reads through MiXCR, storing one row per CDR3 protein. The sample contains 400,000 to 500,000 distinct CDR3 sequences, roughly 15% of which appear only once. CDR1 is LGHNA and CDR2 is YNFKEQ in the germline V gene. The CDR3 extends over 16 amino acids. V was clipped by 4 bases and J by 4 bases; unmatched bases: 13. Time point meaning: newly diagnosed GD, antithyroid drugs for less than 3 months. The authors made the TCR library using RNA they extracted from PBMCs. In addition, the sample was reused for a study of T cells in Graves' hyperthyroidism and ophthalmopathy. This second study notes: The TCR CDR3 was amplified in a first-round RT-PCR using the HTBI primer set.

Source: peripheral blood mononuclear cells (PBMCs), taken at new diagnosis, from a patient treated with antithyroid drugs. This chain connects TRBV4-2 to TRBJ2-7; 7 positions agree with TRBD1. The clonotype was recovered from a young woman with Graves disease. For the CDR3, the DNA is TGTGCCAGCAGCCCCCCACCGAGACAGGGAAATTACGAGCAGTACTTC. Its protein product is CASSPPPRQGNYEQYF.